What follows are 26 T cell receptor beta chains derived from one specimen sequenced in a study of vaccination effects on CD4 cells after COVID-19. For these receptors, no antigen is known. Culturing for approximately 10 days preceded CD4+ T cell isolation. Sequencing used immunoSEQ multiplex PCR; TCRdb keeps in-frame clones, though not all of them. The repertoire has tens of thousands of clones, about two thirds of them found once; the top ten carry under 25%. This material consisted of CD4+ T cells from PBMCs cultured without peptide, taken before COVID-19 vaccination. These receptors all come from a human donor who had a prior SARS-CoV-2 infection.

V is TRBV7-2 and J is TRBJ2-3, with D hard to call. This CDR3 comprises 14 residues. The germline V gene encodes CDR1 SGHTA and CDR2 FQGNSA. With 2 bases removed from V and 1 base from J, the gap between germline ends came to 7 bases. This CDR3 reads CASSLKSRTDTQYF. In DNA form, the CDR3 reads TGTGCCAGCAGCTTAAAATCTCGCACAGATACGCAGTATTTT.

The table lists this clone with a few counts. The chain has TRBV2 and TRBJ1-2; D is ambiguous. The V and J ends lost 4 bases and 7 bases respectively, with 13 bases between them. Germline CDR1 and CDR2: SNHLY and FYNNEI. The CDR3 is made up of 13 amino acids. The CDR3 DNA is TGTGCCAGCAGTGTAGGAGGGCTTGGTGGCTACACCTTC. It specifies CASSVGGLGGYTF.

The genes are TRBV5-5 and TRBJ1-5; the D gene is possibly TRBD1 (5 bases). Germline lookup yields CDR1 SGHKS and CDR2 YYEKEE (reference sequence). The CDR3 runs to 13 residues. V lost 2 bases and J 2 bases, leaving 5 bases between the germline ends. CDR3 loop: CASSFRGNQPQHF. The CDR3 bases are TGTGCCAGCAGCTTCAGGGGCAATCAGCCCCAGCATTTT.

The chain carries TRBV20-1 and TRBJ2-2; no definite D call. CDR1 is DFQATT and CDR2 is SNEGSKA in the germline V gene (reference sequence). Trimming stripped 3 bases from V and 1 base from J, with 9 bases between. The CDR3 covers 14 residues. DNA for the CDR3: TGCAGTGCTAGTAGTCTTGTGAACACCGGGGAGCTGTTTTTT. It translates to CSASSLVNTGELFF.

The rearrangement links TRBV3-1 (or the pseudogene TRBV3-2) to TRBJ2-2, with a tentative D call TRBD2 (6 bases). CDR3 length: 14 amino acids. Germline V gene data show CDR1 as LGHDT and CDR2 as YNNKEL (reference sequence). The ends were cut back, 4 bases at V and 8 bases at J, with 14 bases in the middle. The CDR3 coding sequence is TGTGCCAGCAGCCTGACGGCGGGATCGGGGGAGCTGTTTTTT. It is translated as CASSLTAGSGELFF.

This clone has a handful of counts. This chain uses TRBV6-1 with TRBJ2-7, with D unclear. CDR1 MNHNS and CDR2 SASEGT come from the germline V gene. This CDR3 is 13 amino acids long. Deletions cut 1 base from V and 3 bases from J, with 7 bases between. The CDR3 sequence: CASSEGWGYEQYF. The CDR3 region has the DNA TGTGCCAGCAGTGAAGGTTGGGGCTACGAGCAGTACTTC.

This clone was recorded only once. The V call is TRBV3-1 (or the pseudogene TRBV3-2), the J call TRBJ2-2, with D maybe TRBD2 (6 bases). Germline loops: CDR1 LGHDT, CDR2 YNNKEL (reference sequence). The CDR3 contains 16 residues. V was clipped by 2 bases and J by 6 bases, with 16 bases between them. The CDR3 nucleotides are TGTGCCAGCAGCCAATGGCGGGAAGGGTTTTCCGGGGAGCTGTTTTTT. Its translation: CASSQWREGFSGELFF.

The chain links TRBV18 to TRBJ1-4, with D maybe TRBD1 (5 bases). Trimming shortened V by 3 bases and J by 0 bases, and 8 bases separated the two germline ends. The CDR3 sequence is 15 residues long. The germline CDR1 and CDR2 sequences are KGHSH and LQKENI. The CDR3 spells CASSPGHPTNEKLFF. CDR3 DNA: TGTGCCAGCTCACCCGGACATCCAACTAATGAAAAACTGTTTTTT.

A single count supports this clone. The CDR3 nucleotides read TGTGCCAGTAGCACAGGGGGCGGTCTCCGTAACGTTTACTATGGCTACACCTTC. It encodes CASSTGGGLRNVYYGYTF. V usage is TRBV19 and J usage is TRBJ1-2; 9 bases agree with TRBD1. V was pared by 6 bases and J by 3 bases, with 17 bases of the junction left unmatched. CDR3 length equals 18 residues. From germline, CDR1 is LNHDA and CDR2 SQIVND (reference sequence).

V and J are TRBV5-6 and TRBJ2-7; unclear D gene. CDR1 is SGHDT, CDR2 YYEEEE, per germline. V lost 2 bases to trimming and J lost 4 bases, with 16 bases between them. The CDR3 totals 15 residues. CDR3 coding DNA: TGTGCCAGCAGCTTCCCCCAGGCGATTTCTTACGAGCAGTACTTC. Protein product: CASSFPQAISYEQYF. The full variable domain, in which reference TRBV5-6 and TRBJ2-7 provide the parts outside the CDR3, is DAGVTQSPTHLIKTRGQQVTLRCSPKSGHDTVSWYQQALGQGPQFIFQYYEEEERQRGNFPDRFSGHQFPNYSSELNVNALLLGDSALYLCASSFPQAISYEQYFGPGTRLTVT.

This rearrangement joins TRBV21-1 to TRBJ2-7; TRBD2, the D gene given by the table, was not confirmed from the DNA. TRBV21-1 is tagged as a pseudogene. This CDR3 contains 11 residues. CDR3 protein: CARRSGRAGIV. The CDR3 nucleotides read TGTGCCAGACGTAGCGGGAGGGCCGGGATCGTC.

As regards this clone: Its ends do not fully match the called genes, so a read error is possible. The chain couples TRBV7-7 to TRBJ2-5, with unresolved D. The germline V gene encodes CDR1 SSHAT and CDR2 FNYEAQ (reference sequence). This CDR3 comprises 13 residues. CDR3 DNA: TGTGCTAGCAGCTTGGGTCACGTGGAGACCCAGTACTTC. It specifies CASSLGHVETQYF.

The V call is TRBV7-2, the J call TRBJ2-3, with unresolved D. The V and J ends lost 2 bases and 10 bases respectively, with 10 bases between them. The CDR3 length is 12 residues. The V gene's germline CDR1 is SGHTA and CDR2 FQGNSA. CDR3 bases: TGTGCCAGCAGCTTATATGAACTCTCGCAGTATTTT. This gives the protein CASSLYELSQYF. The complete variable domain, with remaining parts taken from reference TRBV7-2 and TRBJ2-3, reads GAGVSQSPSNKVTEKGKDVELRCDPISGHTALYWYRQSLGQGLEFLIYFQGNSAPDKSGLPSDRFSAERTGGSVSTLTIQRTQQEDSAVYLCASSLYELSQYFGPGTRLTVL.

This sequence joins TRBV7-6 and TRBJ2-1; no firm D call. Germline loops: CDR1 SGHVS, CDR2 FNYEAQ. The CDR3 is made up of 15 amino acids. V was cut by 3 bases and J by 1 base, with 10 bases left in between. CDR3 DNA sequence: TGTGCCAGCAGCTTGTTAGTTGGTTCCTACAATGAGCAGTTCTTC. Amino acid sequence: CASSLLVGSYNEQFF.

The V call is TRBV12-3 or TRBV12-4, the J call TRBJ2-1; no firm D call. This CDR3 has 13 residues. The V end was cut by 4 bases, the J end by 6 bases, with 10 bases between. The CDR3 sequence is CASSSPWSNEQFF. The CDR3 DNA reads TGTGCCAGCAGTTCCCCATGGTCCAATGAGCAGTTCTTC.

This clone was found a few times. The CDR3, as DNA: TGTGCCAGCAGCTTAGTGTGGGACAGGGGAACCTACGAGCAGTACTTC. It specifies CASSLVWDRGTYEQYF. The chain uses TRBV7-9 and TRBJ2-7; 10 bases are a match to TRBD1. With 1 base clipped from V and 2 bases from J, the junction kept 5 bases outside the gene matches. The germline gives CDR1 SEHNR, CDR2 FQNEAQ (reference sequence). This CDR3 spans 16 amino acids.

The chain has TRBV7-9 and TRBJ2-7; D gene uncertain. V was clipped by 3 bases and J by 4 bases, with 7 bases between them. This CDR3 comprises 12 residues. Germline lookup yields CDR1 SEHNR and CDR2 FQNEAQ (reference sequence). CDR3 region: CASSFSRYEQYF. The DNA for the CDR3 is TGTGCCAGCAGCTTTAGCCGTTACGAGCAGTACTTC.

The chain employs TRBV5-6 and TRBJ2-1; 10 bases map to TRBD2. Losses at the gene ends were 5 bases for V and 4 bases for J; bases not matched to a gene: 6. The germline V gene encodes CDR1 SGHDT and CDR2 YYEEEE. There are 15 residues in the CDR3. CDR3 amino acids: CASSPGLAFYNEQFF. Written as DNA, the CDR3 is TGTGCCAGCAGTCCGGGACTAGCGTTTTACAATGAGCAGTTCTTC.

The V call is TRBV19, the J call TRBJ1-6, with D tentatively TRBD1 (5 bases). From germline, CDR1 is LNHDA and CDR2 SQIVND (reference sequence). The CDR3 loop spans 14 amino acids. V gave up 9 bases and J gave up 8 bases, with 17 bases separating them. The DNA of the CDR3 is TGTGCCAGCACCGGGGCCCTTCTTGATTCACCCCTCCACTTT. Its translation: CASTGALLDSPLHF.

The genes are TRBV5-6 and TRBJ1-4, with D possibly TRBD1 on 6 matching bases. The CDR3 length is 19 residues. Germline-derived CDR1 and CDR2 are SGHDT and YYEEEE. The V end lost 4 bases, the J end lost 4 bases, and 26 bases lay between the germline ends. CDR3 loop: CASSTQPRGPGVYNEKLFF. CDR3 coding DNA: TGTGCCAGCAGCACGCAGCCTCGTGGACCAGGGGTCTATAATGAAAAACTGTTTTTT.

This clone was counted a few times. The chain uses TRBV7-6 and TRBJ2-3, with no clear D. The CDR3 is made up of 16 amino acids. Germline V gene sequence: CDR1 SGHVS, CDR2 FNYEAQ. V gave up 2 bases and J gave up 0 bases, with 12 bases separating them. CDR3 residues: CASSLFSGTSTDTQYF. The CDR3 DNA reads TGTGCCAGCAGCTTATTTTCCGGCACTAGCACAGATACGCAGTATTTT.

The chain carries TRBV7-9 and TRBJ1-2; D gene unclear. V lost 4 bases and J 2 bases, leaving 8 bases between the germline ends. This CDR3 comprises 13 residues. Looked up from germline, CDR1 is SEHNR and CDR2 is FQNEAQ (reference sequence). CDR3 DNA: TGTGCCAGCAGCTCCTCCATGAACTATGGCTACACCTTC. Translated: CASSSSMNYGYTF. The complete variable domain, with remaining parts taken from reference TRBV7-9 and TRBJ1-2, reads DTGVSQNPRHKITKRGQNVTFRCDPISEHNRLYWYRQTLGQGPEFLTYFQNEAQLEKSRLLSDRFSAERPKGSFSTLEIQRTEQGDSAMYLCASSSSMNYGYTFGSGTRLTVV.

This rearrangement joins TRBV4-2 to TRBJ2-1; D is uncertain. The CDR3 has 16 amino acids. V was pared by 1 base and J by 4 bases, with 14 bases between. Per germline, CDR1 LGHNA and CDR2 YNFKEQ. The CDR3 loop reads CASSQGSSDLYNEQFF. The CDR3 coding sequence is TGTGCCAGCAGCCAAGGGAGCAGCGACCTTTACAATGAGCAGTTCTTC.

The gene calls are TRBV4-2 and TRBJ2-3; 7 bases map to TRBD2. V lost 1 base to trimming and J lost 2 bases; unmatched junction nucleotides: 9. This CDR3 spans 17 amino acids. The germline gives CDR1 LGHNA, CDR2 YNFKEQ. CDR3 in DNA: TGTGCCAGCAGCCAAGTTTTTGCTAGCGGAGACACAGATACGCAGTATTTT. Amino acids: CASSQVFASGDTDTQYF.

Concerning this clone: At the DNA level, this CDR3 is encoded by other sequences in the same sample as well. The chain combines TRBV6-5 with TRBJ2-4; 8 nucleotides align to TRBD1. V lost 6 bases and J lost 1; bases outside the gene matches: 2. Germline-derived CDR1 and CDR2 are MNHEY and SVGAGI. This CDR3 spans 14 amino acids. This CDR3 reads CASSRQGAKNIQYF. The CDR3 region has the DNA TGTGCCAGCAGCAGACAGGGGGCCAAAAACATTCAGTACTTC.

The CDR3 coding sequence is TGTGCCAGCAGACAACTAGCGGGCGGTAGCTCCTACAATGAGCAGTTCTTC. Its translation is CASRQLAGGSSYNEQFF. The chain couples TRBV13 to TRBJ2-1, with 9 bases fitting TRBD2. The CDR3 totals 17 residues. Germline CDR1 reads PRHDT; CDR2 reads FYEKMQ (reference sequence). J was trimmed by 0 bases and V by 6 bases; bases with no gene match: 9.